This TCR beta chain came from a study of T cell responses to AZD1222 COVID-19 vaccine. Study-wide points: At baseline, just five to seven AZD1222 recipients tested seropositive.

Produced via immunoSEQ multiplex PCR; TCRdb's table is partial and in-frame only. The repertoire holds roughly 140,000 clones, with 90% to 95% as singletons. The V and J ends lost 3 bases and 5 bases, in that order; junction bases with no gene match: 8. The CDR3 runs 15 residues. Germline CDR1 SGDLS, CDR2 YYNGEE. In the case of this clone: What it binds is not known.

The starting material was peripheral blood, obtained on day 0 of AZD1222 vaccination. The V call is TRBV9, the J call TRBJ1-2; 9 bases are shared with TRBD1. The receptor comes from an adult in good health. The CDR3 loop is CASSAGYRGPYGYTF. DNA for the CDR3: TGTGCCAGCAGCGCAGGATACAGGGGGCCGTATGGCTACACCTTC.